These 12 T cell receptor beta chains share one sample of origin, sequenced in a study of Tregs in tolerant kidney transplant recipients. Measured with immunoSEQ multiplex PCR; TCRdb has only the in-frame clones, and not every one. The sample's table shows about 52,000 clones. Sequencing used CD4+ T cells from blood, obtained before the transplant. These receptors originate from a human donor who received a combined kidney and bone marrow transplant.

To note about this clone: The CDR3 end is not reached by the read, which stops 3 residues before it; the germline J gene fills it in. The chain joins TRBV2 to TRBJ2-3, with TRBD2 matching 10 bases. This CDR3 spans 16 amino acids. The germline V gene encodes CDR1 SNHLY and CDR2 FYNNEI. The V and J ends lost 9 bases and 2 bases, in that order; junction bases with no gene match: 11. The CDR3 loop reads CARGLGSGRDTDTQYF. CDR3 bases read: TGTGCCAGAGGCCTTGGGAGCGGGAGGGACACAGATACG.

Turning to this clone: The CDR3 is cut off 3 residues early in the read; its end comes from the germline J gene. The chain combines TRBV2 with TRBJ1-3; the D is unclear. Trimming took 3 bases from V and 0 from J, leaving 9 bases between them. In germline, CDR1 is SNHLY, CDR2 FYNNEI. The CDR3 length is 15 residues. The covered CDR3 bases are TGTGCCAGCAGTGATGGGCAGACCTCTGGAAACACC. Protein sequence: CASSDGQTSGNT. The entire CDR3 sequence reads CASSDGQTSGNTIYF. Drawing the rest from reference TRBV2 and TRBJ1-3, the complete variable domain is EPEVTQTPSHQVTQMGQEVILRCVPISNHLYFYWYRQILGQKVEFLVSFYNNEISEKSEIFDDQFSVERPDGSNFTLKIRSTKLEDSAMYFCASSDGQTSGNTIYFGEGSWLTVV.

For this clone: The read halts 3 residues ahead of the CDR3 end, with the missing end drawn from the germline J gene. This chain joins TRBV20-1 and TRBJ2-7; TRBD1 matches 8 bases. The CDR3 contains 13 residues. The trim removed 6 bases at V and 0 bases at J, leaving 4 bases unmatched. From germline, CDR1 is DFQATT and CDR2 SNEGSKA (reference sequence). Partial CDR3 DNA: TGCAGTGCGGGACAGGCGAGCTCCTACGAG. It encodes CSAGQASSYE. The entire CDR3 protein reads CSAGQASSYEQYF.

This clone registers medium-sized by frequency. The read halts 3 residues ahead of the CDR3 end, with the missing end drawn from the germline J gene. The chain recombines TRBV19 with TRBJ2-2, with 7 bases matching TRBD1. Germline CDR1 LNHDA, CDR2 SQIVND (reference sequence). V was pared by 6 bases and J by 3 bases, with 4 bases of the junction left unmatched. This CDR3 is built from 14 residues. The CDR3 bases that were read are TGTGCCAGTAGGGACAGGTTCGACACCGGGGAG. The encoded protein is CASRDRFDTGE. In full, the CDR3 is CASRDRFDTGELFF. The variable domain in full, completed from reference TRBV19 and TRBJ2-2, reads DGGITQSPKYLFRKEGQNVTLSCEQNLNHDAMYWYRQDPGQGLRLIYYSQIVNDFQKGDIAEGYSVSREKKESFPLTVTSAQKNPTAFYLCASRDRFDTGELFFGEGSRLTVL.

Worth noting for this clone: With the read ending 3 residues before the CDR3 end, the germline J gene is used to fill in that end. The rearrangement links TRBV20-1 to TRBJ2-1; TRBD1 aligns across 9 bases. The V and J ends lost 0 bases and 4 bases, in that order; junction bases with no gene match: 7. Germline V gives CDR1 DFQATT, CDR2 SNEGSKA (reference sequence). The CDR3 is 16 residues long. The CDR3 protein is CSARDSGTGKYNEQFF. The CDR3 DNA, read in part, is TGCAGTGCTAGAGACTCCGGGACAGGGAAATACAATGAG.

To note about this clone: The read ends 3 residues shy of where the CDR3 ends; the end is completed using the germline J gene. This sequence joins TRBV19 and TRBJ2-7; 7 bases line up with TRBD1. Trimming took 7 bases from V and 6 from J; bases not matched to a gene: 15. Germline V gene data show CDR1 as LNHDA and CDR2 as SQIVND (reference sequence). CDR3 size: 15 residues. The CDR3 loop reads CASKRGLAGLGEQYF. The sequenced CDR3 bases are TGTGCCAGTAAGAGGGGGCTCGCAGGGTTAGGCGAG.

The part of the CDR3 DNA that was read is TGTGCCAGCAGCTCCCTCGGACAGGGCATTGAGACC. It translates to CASSSLGQGIET. The full CDR3 reads CASSSLGQGIETQYF. The rearrangement joins TRBV7-9 to TRBJ2-5; 8 nucleotides line up with TRBD1. The observed sequence ends 3 residues before the CDR3 terminus, with the missing tail filled in from the germline J gene. This CDR3 contains 15 residues. Germline CDR1 SEHNR, CDR2 FQNEAQ (reference sequence). V was pared by 4 bases and J by 5 bases, with 9 bases of the junction left unmatched.

The sequenced CDR3 bases are TGTGCCAGTAGCGACGACAGGGCCTCCGGGGAG. This codes for CASSDDRASGE. The entire CDR3 protein is CASSDDRASGELFF. The V and J genes are TRBV19 and TRBJ2-2; 7 nucleotides align to TRBD1. The CDR3 end lies 3 residues beyond the end of the read and is filled in from the germline J gene. Germline loops: CDR1 LNHDA, CDR2 SQIVND (reference sequence). The CDR3 consists of 14 residues. The V and J ends lost 6 bases and 6 bases, in that order; junction bases with no gene match: 7.

Points on this clone: The read gets to within 3 residues of the CDR3 end, and the germline J gene fills in the rest. The rearrangement uses TRBV2 and TRBJ2-5; tentative D call: TRBD2 (7 bases). Trimming shortened V by 3 bases and J by 4 bases, and 15 bases separated the two germline ends. This CDR3 comprises 15 residues. CDR1 and CDR2 (germline): SNHLY, FYNNEI. CDR3 sequence: CASSEWGGYGETQYF. CDR3 bases read: TGTGCCAGCAGTGAGTGGGGGGGCTATGGAGAGACC.

As to this clone: Read data end 3 residues before the CDR3 end; the end is taken from the germline J gene. V is TRBV18 and J is TRBJ2-2, with D perhaps matching TRBD1 (6 bases). Germline CDR1 and CDR2: KGHSH and LQKENI. The V gene lost 4 bases and the J gene lost 7 bases, with 13 bases spanning the gap. CDR3 size: 14 residues. CDR3 DNA (partial): TGTGCCAGCTCACAGGGCACAGGGTACGGGGAG. Amino acids: CASSQGTGYGE. The full-length CDR3 reads as CASSQGTGYGELFF.

This clone is identified as medium-sized from frequency. Sequencing ends 3 residues short of the CDR3 end; the germline J gene provides the rest. V is TRBV19 and J is TRBJ2-6; D may be TRBD2 (5 bases). The CDR3 length is 16 residues. Trimming pared 0 bases from V and 0 bases from J, leaving 6 bases between. CDR1 is LNHDA and CDR2 is SQIVND in the germline V gene (reference sequence). The CDR3 bases that were read are TGTGCCAGTAGTATAGATGAGGGCTCTGGGGCCAACGTC. Its translation is CASSIDEGSGANV. The CDR3 as a whole reads CASSIDEGSGANVLTF.

With regard to this clone: Sequencing ends 3 residues short of the CDR3 end; the germline J gene provides the rest. The rearrangement links TRBV19 to TRBJ2-1; no clear D. Germline CDR1 and CDR2: LNHDA and SQIVND (reference sequence). The length of the CDR3 is 13 residues. Trimming removed 4 bases at V and 9 bases at J, with 13 bases between. The CDR3 sequence: CASSTRRASEQFF. The covered CDR3 bases are TGTGCCAGTAGTACTCGTAGGGCGAGTGAG.